This TCR beta chain was documented in a study of Ad26.COV2.S vaccination and SARS-CoV-2 variants. Study-wide background: Among those in the COV1001 Ad26.COV2.S trial arm was the donor. Participants got Ad26.COV2.S intramuscularly, once or twice 56 days apart.

TCRdb keeps only in-frame clones here, not all; method: immunoSEQ multiplex PCR. This table holds 300,000 to 500,000 clones, about 88% found once. The treatment here: some 20 received Ad26.COV2.S at low or high dose, single or two shots; about 5 received placebo; per-sample allocation not given. Day 63 following the first vaccine or placebo injection was when the samples were taken. In this sample, this clone turned up once. The source of this sequence is a person between 18 and 65 years old who received the Ad26.COV2.S COVID-19 vaccine or a placebo. Sample: peripheral blood, taken in a trial of Ad26.COV2.S vaccine versus placebo.

The CDR3 protein is CASRRMWGGELFF. The CDR3 nucleotides are TGTGCCAGCAGGAGGATGTGGGGCGGGGAGCTGTTTTTT. This chain links TRBV2 with TRBJ2-2; D not resolved. From germline, CDR1 is SNHLY and CDR2 FYNNEI. The V gene lost 6 bases and the J gene lost 7 bases, with 12 bases spanning the gap. The CDR3 totals 13 residues.